What follows are 5 T cell receptor beta chains derived from one specimen sequenced in a study of T-cell reconstitution after alpha-beta-depleted transplantation in children. A library of TCRbeta sequences, prepared with unique molecular identifiers, was generated. TCRdb used MiXCR to reprocess the PCR reads, holding one entry per CDR3 protein. The sample contains 90,000 to 100,000 distinct CDR3 sequences, 20% to 30% of which appear only once. This sample comprised PBMCs, obtained before TCRalphabeta/CD19-depleted stem cell transplant. The origin of the receptors is a boy younger than 10 with acute lymphoblastic leukemia, due to receive a stem cell transplant.

This clonotype was seen a few times. J is TRBJ1-2 and V is TRBV28, with a tentative D call TRBD1 (5 bases). The germline V gene has CDR1 MDHEN and CDR2 SYDVKM. V lost 5 bases and J lost 8, with 18 bases in between. CDR3 length equals 14 residues. The CDR3 spells CASSQPGPQRGYTF. The CDR3 nucleotides read TGTGCCAGCAGTCAACCGGGACCGCAGCGGGGCTACACCTTC.

This clonotype was detected a few times. This chain joins TRBV5-1 and TRBJ2-7; TRBD2 matches at 11 bases. The CDR3 contains 15 residues. V was pared by 0 bases and J by 3 bases, with 2 bases of the junction left unmatched. CDR1 and CDR2 from the germline V gene are SGHRS and YFSETQ. The CDR3 region is CASSLGGLAVYEQYF. The CDR3 bases are TGCGCCAGCAGCTTGGGGGGACTAGCGGTCTACGAGCAGTACTTC.

This clonotype was picked up a small number of times. CDR3 in amino acids: CASSITDRANTGELFF. The CDR3 region has the DNA TGTGCCAGCAGCATTACGGACAGGGCGAACACCGGGGAGCTGTTTTTT. The J gene is TRBJ2-2, the V gene TRBV9; 8 bases agree with TRBD1. Germline V gene lookup returns CDR1 SGDLS and CDR2 YYNGEE. The ends lost 4 bases at V and 0 bases at J; junction bases unmatched: 5. This CDR3 is built from 16 residues.

The V and J genes are TRBV29-1 and TRBJ2-3, with D tentatively TRBD2 (6 bases). Germline lookup yields CDR1 SQVTM and CDR2 ANQGSEA. The CDR3 extends over 13 amino acids. V dropped 3 bases and J dropped 5 bases, with 12 bases sitting between them. The CDR3 coding sequence is TGCAGCGTTGACCTAGAGGGAGGAGATACGCAGTATTTT. It codes for CSVDLEGGDTQYF.

The J gene is TRBJ2-3, the V gene TRBV20-1, with 8 bases fitting TRBD2. Looked up from germline, CDR1 is DFQATT and CDR2 is SNEGSKA (reference sequence). CDR3 length: 16 residues. V shed 0 bases, J shed 2 bases, and the junction held 7 bases outside the gene matches. The CDR3 nucleotides read TGCAGTGCTAGAGATCTCCAGCGGGAGCTCACAGATACGCAGTATTTT. Translation gives CSARDLQRELTDTQYF.